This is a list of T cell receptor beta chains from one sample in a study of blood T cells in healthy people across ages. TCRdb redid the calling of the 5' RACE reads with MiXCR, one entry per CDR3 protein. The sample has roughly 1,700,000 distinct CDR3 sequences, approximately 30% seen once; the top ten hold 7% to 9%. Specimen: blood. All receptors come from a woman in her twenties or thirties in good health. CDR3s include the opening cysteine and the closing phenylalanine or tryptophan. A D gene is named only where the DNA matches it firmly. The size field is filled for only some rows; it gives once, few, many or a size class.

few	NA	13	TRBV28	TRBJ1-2	TGTGCCAGCAGTCTCCCTGGACAGTTCGGCTACACCTTC	CASSLPGQFGYTF
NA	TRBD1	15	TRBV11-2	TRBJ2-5	TGTGCCAGCAGCAGACAGGGGGGGAGGCAAGAGACCCAGTACTTC	CASSRQGGRQETQYF
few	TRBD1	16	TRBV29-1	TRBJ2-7	TGCAGCGTTCCAAAGATAGACGGGACAGTCCTAGGCGAGCAGTACTTC	CSVPKIDGTVLGEQYF
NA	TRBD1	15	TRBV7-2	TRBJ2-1	TGTGCCAGCAGGGGGTGGGACAGGGCCCCCTACGAGCAGTTCTTC	CASRGWDRAPYEQFF
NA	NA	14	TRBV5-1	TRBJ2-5	TGCGCCAACAGCAGAGGGACCGCACAAGAGACCCAGTACTTC	CANSRGTAQETQYF
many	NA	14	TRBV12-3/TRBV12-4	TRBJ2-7	TGTGCCAGCAGTTTAGGGAAGCAGGGGAACGAGCAGTACTTC	CASSLGKQGNEQYF
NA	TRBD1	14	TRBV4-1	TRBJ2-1	TGCGCCAGCAGCCTTACACAGGGGGACAATGAGCAGTTCTTC	CASSLTQGDNEQFF
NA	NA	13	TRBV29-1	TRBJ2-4	TGCAGCGCCCGGGACCTCTCTTCCGATGAGCAGTACTTC	CSARDLSSDEQYF
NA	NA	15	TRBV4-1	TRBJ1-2	TGCGCTAGCAGCCAAGATCCCCAGGGATTAAATGGCTACACCTTC	CASSQDPQGLNGYTF
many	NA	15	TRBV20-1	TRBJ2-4	TGCAGTGCAGAGACCTATGAGTTAGCCAAAAACATTCAGTACTTC	CSAETYELAKNIQYF
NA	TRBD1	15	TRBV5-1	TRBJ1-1	TGCGCCAGCAGCCCACAGGGGGCTGATGCCACTGAAGCTTTCTTT	CASSPQGADATEAFF
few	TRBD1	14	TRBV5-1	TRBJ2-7	TGCGCCAGCAGCTGGACAGGGGCTCCCAACGAGCAGTACTTC	CASSWTGAPNEQYF
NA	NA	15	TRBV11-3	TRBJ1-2	TGTGCCAGCAGCTTAGATCGGGGATCTGGCCGTGGCTACACCTTC	CASSLDRGSGRGYTF
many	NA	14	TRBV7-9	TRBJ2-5	TGTGCCAGCAGCGTGGACTTACATCAAGAGACCCAGTACTTC	CASSVDLHQETQYF
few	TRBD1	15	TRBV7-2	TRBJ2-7	TGTGCCAGCAGCTTAACGGGGACAGGGGTGGACGAGCAGTACTTC	CASSLTGTGVDEQYF
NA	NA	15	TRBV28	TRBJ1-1	TGTGCCAGCAGTTTATACGAGAGGATGAACACTGAAGCTTTCTTT	CASSLYERMNTEAFF
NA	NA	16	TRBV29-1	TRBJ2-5	TGCAGCGTTGAAATCTGGGCGCAGGGACCCGGGGAGACCCAGTACTTC	CSVEIWAQGPGETQYF
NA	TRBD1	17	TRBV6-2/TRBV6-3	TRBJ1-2	TGTGCCAGCAGCCATACCCGGGACAGGGCGCAGTACTATGGCTACACCTTC	CASSHTRDRAQYYGYTF
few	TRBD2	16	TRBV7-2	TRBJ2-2	TGTGCCAGCAGGGCGGGAGGTCCCGCGAACACCGGGGAGCTGTTTTTT	CASRAGGPANTGELFF
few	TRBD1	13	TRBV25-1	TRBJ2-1	TGTGCCAGCATGACAGGGGTGTACAATGAGCAGTTCTTC	CASMTGVYNEQFF
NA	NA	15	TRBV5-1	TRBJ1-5	TGCGCCAGCAGCTTGGGAACTCCTAGCAATCAGCCCCAGCATTTT	CASSLGTPSNQPQHF
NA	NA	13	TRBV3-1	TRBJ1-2	TGTGCCAGCAGCCACGGTGGGGGAGACGGCTACACCTTC	CASSHGGGDGYTF
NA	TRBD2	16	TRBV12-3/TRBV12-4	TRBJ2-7	TGTGCCAGCAGTTCCGGGACTAGGGATGCTCGGGACGAGCAGTACTTC	CASSSGTRDARDEQYF
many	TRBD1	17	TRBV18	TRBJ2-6	TGTGCCAGCTCATCCAGGACAGGGGTCTCCGGGGCCAACGTCCTGACTTTC	CASSSRTGVSGANVLTF
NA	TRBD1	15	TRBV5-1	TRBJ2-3	TGCGCCAGCAGCTTGTTTGGGAAGGGGGCTGATACGCAGTATTTT	CASSLFGKGADTQYF
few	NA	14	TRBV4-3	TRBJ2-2	TGCGCCAGCAGCCTAAACAGAATCACCGGGGAGCTGTTTTTT	CASSLNRITGELFF
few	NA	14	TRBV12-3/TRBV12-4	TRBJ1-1	TGTGCCAGCGGGGTATTACAGGGACTGGCTGAAGCTTTCTTT	CASGVLQGLAEAFF
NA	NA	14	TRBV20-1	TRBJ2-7	TGCAGTGCAAGAGATGAGAACAGGGCCTACGAGCAGTACTTC	CSARDENRAYEQYF
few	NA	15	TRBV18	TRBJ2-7	TGTGCCAGCTCACCGTCCGGAGGAAATTCCTACGAGCAGTACTTC	CASSPSGGNSYEQYF
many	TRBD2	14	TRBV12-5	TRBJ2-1	TGTGCTAGTGGTGGGACTAGCGGGGTCAGTGAGCAGTTCTTC	CASGGTSGVSEQFF
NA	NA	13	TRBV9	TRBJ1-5	TGTGCCAGCAGCGTAGGGGAAAATCAGCCCCAGCATTTT	CASSVGENQPQHF
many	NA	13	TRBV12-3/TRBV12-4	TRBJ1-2	TGTGCCAGCAGTTTTGATGGGGGTGATGGCTACACCTTC	CASSFDGGDGYTF
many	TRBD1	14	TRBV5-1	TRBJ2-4	TGCGCCAGCAGGACGGGACAGCCCTTTCTTAATCAGTACTTC	CASRTGQPFLNQYF
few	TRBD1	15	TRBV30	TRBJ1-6	TGTGCCTGGAGGGACACGGGACAGCGGAATTCACCCCTCCACTTT	CAWRDTGQRNSPLHF
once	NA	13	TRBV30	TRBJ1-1	TGTGCCTGGAAGGGGATACCGAACACTGAAGCTTTCTTT	CAWKGIPNTEAFF
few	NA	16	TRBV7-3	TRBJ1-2	TGTGCCAGCAGCCCAAGGGGTGGAGGGTCGGGCTATGGCTACACCTTC	CASSPRGGGSGYGYTF
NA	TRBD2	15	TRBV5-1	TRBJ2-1	TGCGCCAGCAGCCCAACTAGCGGGGGGCTCTATGAGCAGTTCTTC	CASSPTSGGLYEQFF
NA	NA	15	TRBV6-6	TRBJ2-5	NA	CASSSSGLVGETQYF
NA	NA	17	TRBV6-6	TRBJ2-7	TGTGCCAGCAGTAACTCGGGGTGGCCAGGGGTAAGGAACGAGCAGTACTTC	CASSNSGWPGVRNEQYF
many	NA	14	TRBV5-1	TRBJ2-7	TGCGCCAGCAGCTTGGATTCAGGGCTTGGCGAGCAGTACTTC	CASSLDSGLGEQYF
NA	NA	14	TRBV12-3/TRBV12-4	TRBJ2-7	TGTGCCAGCAGGCAGGGGCTATCCCGCCTCGAGCAGTACTTC	CASRQGLSRLEQYF
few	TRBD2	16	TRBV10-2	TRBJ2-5	TGCGCCAGCAGTGAGATAGGACTAGCGGGGCGAGAGACCCAGTACTTC	CASSEIGLAGRETQYF
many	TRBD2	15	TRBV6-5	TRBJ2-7	TGTGCCAGCAGATCCCTTAGCGGGAGAGCCTACGAGCAGTACTTC	CASRSLSGRAYEQYF
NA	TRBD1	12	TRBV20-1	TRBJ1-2	TGCAGTGCTACCGACAGGGGGCGAGGCTACACCTTC	CSATDRGRGYTF
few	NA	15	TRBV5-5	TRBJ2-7	TGTGCCAGCAGCAGGGACGCCGGGTTGGTTTTGGAGCAGTACTTC	CASSRDAGLVLEQYF
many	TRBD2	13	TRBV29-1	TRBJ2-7	TGCAGCGTTGAGCTAGCGGATCCACCCGAGCAGTACTTC	CSVELADPPEQYF
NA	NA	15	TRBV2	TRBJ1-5	TGTGCCAGCAGTGCCGGGACCAGGAAGGTGCAGCCCCAGCATTTT	CASSAGTRKVQPQHF
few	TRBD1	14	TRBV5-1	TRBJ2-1	TGCGCCAGCAGCCGACGGGCAGGGGGAGATGAGCAGTTCTTC	CASSRRAGGDEQFF
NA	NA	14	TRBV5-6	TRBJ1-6	TGTGCCAGCAGCTTCGGGGGGGCTGATTCACCCCTCCACTTT	CASSFGGADSPLHF
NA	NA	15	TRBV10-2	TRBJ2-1	TGCGCCAGCAGTGAAGGCCCCGGGTCCTACAATGAGCAGTTCTTC	CASSEGPGSYNEQFF
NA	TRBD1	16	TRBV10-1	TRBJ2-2	TGCGCCAGCAGTGGAAGTGAGACAGGGAAGACCGGGGAGCTGTTTTTT	CASSGSETGKTGELFF
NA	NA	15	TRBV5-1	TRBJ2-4	TGCGCCAGCAACTTGTCCGGACGGTTCAACAATGAGCAGTACTTC	CASNLSGRFNNEQYF
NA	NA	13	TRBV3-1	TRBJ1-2	TGTGCCAGCAGCTCAGCAGGGGACGATGGCTACACCTTC	CASSSAGDDGYTF